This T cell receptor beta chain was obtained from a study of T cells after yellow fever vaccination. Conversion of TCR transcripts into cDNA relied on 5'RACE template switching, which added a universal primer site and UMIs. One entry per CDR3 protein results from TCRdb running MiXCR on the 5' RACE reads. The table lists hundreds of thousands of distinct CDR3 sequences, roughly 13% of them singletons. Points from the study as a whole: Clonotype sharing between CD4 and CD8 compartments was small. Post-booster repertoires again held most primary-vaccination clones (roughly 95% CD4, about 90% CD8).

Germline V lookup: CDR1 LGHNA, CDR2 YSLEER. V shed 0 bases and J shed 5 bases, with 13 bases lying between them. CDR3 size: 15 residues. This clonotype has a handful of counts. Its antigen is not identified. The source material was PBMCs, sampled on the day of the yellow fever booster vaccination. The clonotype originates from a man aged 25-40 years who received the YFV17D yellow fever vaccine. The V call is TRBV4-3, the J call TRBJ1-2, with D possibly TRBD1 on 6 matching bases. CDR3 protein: CASSQDATGLYGYTF. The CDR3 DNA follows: TGCGCCAGCAGCCAAGATGCGACAGGCCTATATGGCTACACCTTC.